This paragraph reports one T cell receptor beta chain. The antigen is unknown. The sample belongs to a study of post-analysis software for immune sequencing data. Prepared TCR beta cDNA libraries contained unique molecular identifiers. TCRdb used MiXCR to reprocess the PCR reads, holding one entry per CDR3 protein. Here the sample spans around 260,000 distinct CDR3 sequences, roughly a third being singletons. This CDR3 is built from 21 residues. The junction had 18 bases not matched to a gene; V was cut back by 0 bases and J by 1 base. CDR1 is LGHDT and CDR2 is YNNKEL in the germline V gene (reference sequence). Notes on the study in general: Elevated frequency relative to controls characterized four or five TRBV segments in patients, TRBV5-6, TRBV5-1 and TRBV20-1 among them.

The J gene is TRBJ2-1, the V gene TRBV3-1, with 7 nucleotides matching TRBD2. The sequenced sample consisted of blood. The sequence was collected from a girl aged 10-17 years with multiple sclerosis. The CDR3 here is CASSQDPGASGWTMSYNEQFF. The CDR3, as DNA: TGTGCCAGCAGCCAAGATCCCGGGGCTAGCGGTTGGACTATGTCCTACAATGAGCAGTTCTTC.